This entry describes one T cell receptor (beta chain). The antigen is not known. Primers for the PCR totalled 60 Vbeta and 13 Jbeta. Only in-frame clones appear in the TCRdb table, and some are missing; sequencing was by immunoSEQ multiplex PCR. The data show about 120,000 clones, 70% to 85% seen once. This entry is derived from a study of cytomegalovirus exposure and HLA in healthy donors. Overall study: Among around 180 million T cells, an earlier analysis found roughly 120 million unique TCR beta sequences. General observations from the study: The listing of approximately 160 TCR beta chains classed them as cytomegalovirus-associated. Per a later analysis, HLA-associated TCR beta chains showed more clonal expansion than other, equally common TCR beta chains.

The sample taken for sequencing was PBMCs. The source of this sequence is a man between 18 and 35 years old in good health and CMV-seronegative.

The CDR3 sequence is CASSSQTGTDYEQYF. CDR3 DNA sequence: TGTGCCAGCAGCTCTCAGACAGGGACAGACTACGAGCAGTACTTC. The V call is TRBV11-2, the J call TRBJ2-7; 7 bases align to TRBD1. The CDR3 loop spans 15 amino acids. CDR1 is SGHAT and CDR2 is FQNNGV in the germline V gene. V lost 4 bases and J lost 3; bases outside the gene matches: 9.